The clone carrying this T cell receptor beta chain came up once. This specimen belongs to a study of blood T cell repertoires in COVID-19. Across the study: There were acute and convalescent COVID-19 samples, and they came from the United States, Italy and Spain.

This CDR3 has 13 residues. Trimming shortened V by 1 base and J by 4 bases, and 7 bases separated the two germline ends. Germline CDR1 MNHNS, CDR2 SASEGT. Authors' data handling: It was from reference gene primer amplification that nucleated cell counts were estimated. Some clones are missing from TCRdb's copy, which holds only in-frame ones; the method was immunoSEQ multiplex PCR. The V and J calls and clone size are taken from that table; D and trimming were inferred from the DNA. This sample has about 270,000 clones, with around nine tenths found just once. The TCR was taken from an older woman who had recovered from COVID-19. Sequencing was done on a sample of peripheral blood. V usage is TRBV6-1 and J usage is TRBJ1-2; TRBD1 is a possible D gene (5 bases). CDR3 amino acids: CASSEVGGYGYTF. The CDR3 nucleotides read TGTGCCAGCAGTGAAGTCGGGGGCTATGGCTACACCTTC.